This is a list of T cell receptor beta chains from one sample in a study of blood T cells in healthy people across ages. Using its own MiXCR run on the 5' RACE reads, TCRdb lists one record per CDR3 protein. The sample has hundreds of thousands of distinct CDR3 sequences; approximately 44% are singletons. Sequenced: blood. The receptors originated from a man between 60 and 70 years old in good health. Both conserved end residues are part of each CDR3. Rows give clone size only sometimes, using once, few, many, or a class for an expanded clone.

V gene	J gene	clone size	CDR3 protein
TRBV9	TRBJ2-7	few	CASSPTSGGNSYEQYF
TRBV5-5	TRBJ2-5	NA	CASSVYLAGGGETQYF
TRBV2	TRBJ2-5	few	CASTSDRETTKWYF
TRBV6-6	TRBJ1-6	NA	CASSYSRQIGPLHF
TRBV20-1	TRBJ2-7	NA	CSASPDSGLTYEQYF
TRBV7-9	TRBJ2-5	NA	CASSPSGTGYQETQYF
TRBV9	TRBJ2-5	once	CASSVGGGVQETQYF
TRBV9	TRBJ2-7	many	CASSAKGTYEQYF
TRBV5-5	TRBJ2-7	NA	CASSFGQGANYEQYF
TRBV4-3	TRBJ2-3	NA	CASSQDFAPRGADTQYF
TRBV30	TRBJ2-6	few	CAWRSGGANVLTF
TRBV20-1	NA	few	CSAKGQGKNEQYF
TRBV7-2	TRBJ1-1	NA	CASSLGIALNTEAFF
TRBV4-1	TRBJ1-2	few	CASSTSWVQATYGYTF
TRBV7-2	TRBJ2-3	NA	CASSSQTSGGTSTDTQYF